This TCR beta chain was retrieved from a study of T cells in localized non-small cell lung cancer. V lost 2 bases, J lost 10 bases, and 18 bases lay in between. Germline values: CDR1 SGHTA, CDR2 FQGTGA. The CDR3 has 15 residues. Study observations and caveats: Among the tissues sampled, uninvolved adjacent lung had the highest T cell clonality, above tumor. Among blood samples, higher T cell density accompanied longer overall survival. A median of about 52 clones ranked among the top 100 in tumor appeared in adjacent lung. A single tumor region was sequenced, leaving heterogeneity possible.

A note on this clone: The target antigen is unknown.

TCRdb keeps only in-frame clones here, not all; method: immunoSEQ multiplex PCR. The sample records about 41,000 clones, 75% to 85% being singletons. This receptor was taken from a man aged 40 to 75 with stage II lung adenocarcinoma. The chain combines TRBV7-3 with TRBJ2-1, with D perhaps matching TRBD1 or TRBD2 (5 bases each). The sequenced sample was PBMCs, obtained before any cancer treatment. The CDR3 coding sequence is TGTGCCAGCAGCTTATACCCAGGGACCCCCCAAGAGCAGTTCTTC. Translated: CASSLYPGTPQEQFF.